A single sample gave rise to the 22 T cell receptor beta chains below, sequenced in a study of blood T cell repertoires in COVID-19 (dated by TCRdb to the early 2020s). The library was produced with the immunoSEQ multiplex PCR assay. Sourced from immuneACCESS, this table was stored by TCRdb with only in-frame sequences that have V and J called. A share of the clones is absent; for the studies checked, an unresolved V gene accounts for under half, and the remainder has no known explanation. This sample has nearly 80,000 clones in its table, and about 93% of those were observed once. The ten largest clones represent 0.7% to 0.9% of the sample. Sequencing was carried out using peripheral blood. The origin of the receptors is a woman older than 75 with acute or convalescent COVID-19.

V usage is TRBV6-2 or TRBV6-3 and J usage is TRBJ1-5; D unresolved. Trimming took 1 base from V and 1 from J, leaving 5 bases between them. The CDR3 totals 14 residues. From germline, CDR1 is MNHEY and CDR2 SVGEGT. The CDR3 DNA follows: TGTGCCAGCAGTTACTACGAGAGCAATCAGCCCCAGCATTTT. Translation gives CASSYYESNQPQHF.

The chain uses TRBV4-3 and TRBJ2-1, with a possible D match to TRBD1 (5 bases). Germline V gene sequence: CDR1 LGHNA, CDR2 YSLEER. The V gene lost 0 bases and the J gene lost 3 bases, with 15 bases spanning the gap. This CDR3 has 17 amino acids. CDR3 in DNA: TGCGCCAGCAGCCAAGACCCACAGCGAAGGGGCTACAATGAGCAGTTCTTC. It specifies CASSQDPQRRGYNEQFF.

The chain's CDR3 is CAISPPGSTDTQYF. Written as DNA, the CDR3 is TGTGCCATCAGCCCCCCAGGGAGCACAGATACGCAGTATTTT. The V call is TRBV10-3, the J call TRBJ2-3, with D possibly being TRBD1 (5 bases). CDR1 is ENHRY, CDR2 SYGVKD, per germline. V was clipped by 6 bases and J by 0 bases, with 10 bases between them. This CDR3 is built from 14 residues.

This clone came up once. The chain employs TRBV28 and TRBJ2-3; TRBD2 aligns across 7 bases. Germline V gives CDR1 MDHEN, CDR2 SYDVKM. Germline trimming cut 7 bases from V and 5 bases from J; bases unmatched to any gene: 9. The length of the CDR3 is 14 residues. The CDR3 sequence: CASTTTSRRDTQYF. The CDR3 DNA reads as TGTGCCAGCACCACGACTAGCAGAAGAGATACGCAGTATTTT.

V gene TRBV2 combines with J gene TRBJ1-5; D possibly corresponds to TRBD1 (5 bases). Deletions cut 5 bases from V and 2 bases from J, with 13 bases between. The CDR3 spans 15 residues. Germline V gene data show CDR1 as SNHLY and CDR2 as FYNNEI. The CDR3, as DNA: TGTGCCAGCAGTCGACAGACAGCCCGCAATCAGCCCCAGCATTTT. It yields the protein CASSRQTARNQPQHF.

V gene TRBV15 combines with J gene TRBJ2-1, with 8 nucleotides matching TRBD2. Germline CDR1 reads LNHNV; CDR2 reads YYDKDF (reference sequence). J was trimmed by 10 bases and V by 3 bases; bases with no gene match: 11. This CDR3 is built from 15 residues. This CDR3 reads CATSRVGGAVLEQFF. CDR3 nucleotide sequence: TGTGCCACCAGCAGGGTCGGGGGGGCCGTTCTCGAGCAGTTCTTC.

CDR3 amino acids: CASSLFTGSNQPQHF. The CDR3, as DNA: TGCGCCAGCAGCTTGTTTACAGGGAGCAATCAGCCCCAGCATTTT. V and J are TRBV5-1 and TRBJ1-5; a weak D match, TRBD1 (6 bases). The V end was cut by 1 base, the J end by 1 base, with 9 bases between. CDR3 length: 15 amino acids. Per the germline V gene, CDR1 is SGHRS and CDR2 is YFSETQ.

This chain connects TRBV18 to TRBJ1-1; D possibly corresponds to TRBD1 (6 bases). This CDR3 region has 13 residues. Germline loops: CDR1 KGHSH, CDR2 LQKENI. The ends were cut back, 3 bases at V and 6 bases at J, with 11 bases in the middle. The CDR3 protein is CASSPKSGAEAFF. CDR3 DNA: TGTGCCAGCTCACCTAAGTCAGGGGCTGAAGCTTTCTTT.

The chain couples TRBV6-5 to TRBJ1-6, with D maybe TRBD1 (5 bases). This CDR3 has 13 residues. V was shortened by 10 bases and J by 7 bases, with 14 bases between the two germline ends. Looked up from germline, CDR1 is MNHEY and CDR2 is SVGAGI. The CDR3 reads CATRRGGNSPLHF. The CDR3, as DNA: TGTGCCACAAGAAGGGGTGGCAATTCACCCCTCCACTTT.

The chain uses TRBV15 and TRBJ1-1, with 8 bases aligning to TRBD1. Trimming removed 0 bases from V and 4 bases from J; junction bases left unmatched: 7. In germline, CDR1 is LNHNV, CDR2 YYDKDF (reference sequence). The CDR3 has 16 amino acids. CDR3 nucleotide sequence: TGTGCCACCAGCAGAGATGTGGGGACAGGAGGCACTGAAGCTTTCTTT. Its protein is CATSRDVGTGGTEAFF.

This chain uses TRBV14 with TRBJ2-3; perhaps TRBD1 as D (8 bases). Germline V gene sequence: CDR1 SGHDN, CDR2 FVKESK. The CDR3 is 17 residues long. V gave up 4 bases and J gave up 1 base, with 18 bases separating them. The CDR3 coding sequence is TGTGCCAGCAGCCTCGGGGGAGGGACAGGACGCACAGATACGCAGTATTTT. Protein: CASSLGGGTGRTDTQYF.

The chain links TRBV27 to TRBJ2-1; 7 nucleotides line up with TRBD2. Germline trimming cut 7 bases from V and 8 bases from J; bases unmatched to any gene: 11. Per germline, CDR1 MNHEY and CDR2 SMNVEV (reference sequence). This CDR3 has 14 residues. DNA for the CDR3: TGTGCCAGCACCCTATGGGAGGGCGCATATGAGCAGTTCTTC. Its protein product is CASTLWEGAYEQFF.

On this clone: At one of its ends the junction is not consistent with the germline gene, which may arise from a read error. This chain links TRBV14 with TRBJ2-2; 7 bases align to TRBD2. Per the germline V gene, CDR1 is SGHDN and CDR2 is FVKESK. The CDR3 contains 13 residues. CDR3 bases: TGTGCCCGCAGCTGGGGGGGGGCCGGGGAGCTGTTTTTT. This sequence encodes CARSWGGAGELFF.

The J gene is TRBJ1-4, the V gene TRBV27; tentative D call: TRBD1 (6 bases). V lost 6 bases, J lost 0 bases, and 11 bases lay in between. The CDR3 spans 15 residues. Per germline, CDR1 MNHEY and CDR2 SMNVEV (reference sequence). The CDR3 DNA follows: TGTGCCAGCAGCCGCAGGACAGCAACTAATGAAAAACTGTTTTTT. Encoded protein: CASSRRTATNEKLFF.

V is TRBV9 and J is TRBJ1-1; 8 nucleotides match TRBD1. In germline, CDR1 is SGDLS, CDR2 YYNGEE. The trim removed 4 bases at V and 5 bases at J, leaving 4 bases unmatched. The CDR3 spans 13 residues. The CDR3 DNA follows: TGTGCCAGCAGCCACAGGGGGGGGACTGAAGCTTTCTTT. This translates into CASSHRGGTEAFF.

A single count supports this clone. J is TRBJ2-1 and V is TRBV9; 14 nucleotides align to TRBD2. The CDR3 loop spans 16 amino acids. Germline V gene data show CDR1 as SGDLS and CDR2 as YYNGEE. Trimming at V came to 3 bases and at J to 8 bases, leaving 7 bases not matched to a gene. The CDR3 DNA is TGTGCCAGCAGCGCGACTAGCGGGGGGGCTTTCTATGAGCAGTTCTTC. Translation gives CASSATSGGAFYEQFF.

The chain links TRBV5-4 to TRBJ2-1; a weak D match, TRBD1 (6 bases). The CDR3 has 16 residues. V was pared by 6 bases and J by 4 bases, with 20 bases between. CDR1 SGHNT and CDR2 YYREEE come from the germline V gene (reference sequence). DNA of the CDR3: TGTGCCAGCACCCCAACGAGGGGGAGCTCATACAATGAGCAGTTCTTC. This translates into CASTPTRGSSYNEQFF.

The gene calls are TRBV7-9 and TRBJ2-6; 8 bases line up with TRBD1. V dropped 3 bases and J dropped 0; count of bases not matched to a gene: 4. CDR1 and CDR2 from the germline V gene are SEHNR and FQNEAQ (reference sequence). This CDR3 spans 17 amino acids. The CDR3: CASSFGQGPSGANVLTF. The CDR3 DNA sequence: TGTGCCAGCAGCTTCGGACAGGGTCCCTCTGGGGCCAACGTCCTGACTTTC.

The CDR3 DNA is TGTGCCAGCAGCCTCCCGGGACTAGGGGTAGGCGAGCAGTTCTTC. It codes for CASSLPGLGVGEQFF. The chain joins TRBV3-1 (or the pseudogene TRBV3-2) to TRBJ2-1; 8 nucleotides align to TRBD2. This CDR3 comprises 15 residues. The V gene's germline CDR1 is LGHDT and CDR2 YNNKEL (reference sequence). V shed 4 bases and J 10 bases; nucleotides not matched to a gene: 12.

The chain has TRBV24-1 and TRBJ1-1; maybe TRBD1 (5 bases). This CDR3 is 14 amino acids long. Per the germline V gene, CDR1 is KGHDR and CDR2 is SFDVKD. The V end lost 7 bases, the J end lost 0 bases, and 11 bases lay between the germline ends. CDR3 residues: CATSVRGLNTEAFF. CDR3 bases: TGTGCCACCAGCGTCCGGGGGTTGAACACTGAAGCTTTCTTT.

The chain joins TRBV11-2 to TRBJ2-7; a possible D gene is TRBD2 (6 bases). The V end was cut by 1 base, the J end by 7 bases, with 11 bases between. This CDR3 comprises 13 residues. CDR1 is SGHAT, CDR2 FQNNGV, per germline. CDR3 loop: CASSLVVGGEQYF. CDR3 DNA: TGTGCCAGCAGCTTAGTAGTCGGAGGGGAGCAGTACTTC.

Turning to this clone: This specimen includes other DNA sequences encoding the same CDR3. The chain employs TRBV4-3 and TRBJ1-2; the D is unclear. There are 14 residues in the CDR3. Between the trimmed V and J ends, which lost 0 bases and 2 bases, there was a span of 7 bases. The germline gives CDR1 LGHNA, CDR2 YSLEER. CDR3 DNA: TGCGCCAGCAGCCAAGAACGGGGAAACTATGGCTACACCTTC. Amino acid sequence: CASSQERGNYGYTF.